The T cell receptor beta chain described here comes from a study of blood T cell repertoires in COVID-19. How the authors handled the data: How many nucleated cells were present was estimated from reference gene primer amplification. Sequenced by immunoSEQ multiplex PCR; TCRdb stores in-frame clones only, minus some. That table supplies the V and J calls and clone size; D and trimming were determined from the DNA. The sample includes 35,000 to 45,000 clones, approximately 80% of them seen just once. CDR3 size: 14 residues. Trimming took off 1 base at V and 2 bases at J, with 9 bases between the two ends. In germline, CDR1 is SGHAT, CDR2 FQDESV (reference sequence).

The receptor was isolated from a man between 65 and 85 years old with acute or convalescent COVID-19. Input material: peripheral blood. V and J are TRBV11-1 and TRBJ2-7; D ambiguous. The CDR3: CASSLGLAPYEQYF. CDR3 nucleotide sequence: TGTGCCAGCAGCTTAGGGCTGGCTCCCTACGAGCAGTACTTC. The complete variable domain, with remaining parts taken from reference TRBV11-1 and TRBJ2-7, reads EAEVAQSPRYKITEKSQAVAFWCDPISGHATLYWYRQILGQGPELLVQFQDESVVDDSQLPKDRFSAERLKGVDSTLKIQPAELGDSAMYLCASSLGLAPYEQYFGPGTRLTVT.